These 22 T cell receptor beta chains were sequenced from one sample in a study of blood T cell repertoires in COVID-19. The protocol was immunoSEQ multiplex PCR, while the TCRdb copy is restricted to in-frame clones and leaves out a portion. The sample carries about 240,000 clones, about four fifths recorded once. The sample comprised peripheral blood. Receptor source: a woman older than 75 with acute or convalescent COVID-19.

Only a few counts were recorded for this clone. The chain links TRBV5-1 to TRBJ2-7, with D possibly matching TRBD1 (6 bases). V was clipped by 1 base and J by 6 bases, with 17 bases between them. Germline assignment: CDR1 SGHRS and CDR2 YFSETQ. The CDR3 totals 15 residues. The DNA of the CDR3 is TGCGCCAGCAGCTTGATTAAGGGGGTTACAAGCGAGCAGTACTTC. As protein: CASSLIKGVTSEQYF.

This chain uses TRBV19 with TRBJ1-6; D perhaps matches TRBD1 (6 bases). The length of the CDR3 is 13 residues. Germline V lookup: CDR1 LNHDA, CDR2 SQIVND (reference sequence). Trimming stripped 7 bases from V and 6 bases from J, with 10 bases between. The CDR3 loop is CASMDSPNSPLHF. Here the CDR3 DNA reads TGTGCCAGTATGGACAGCCCTAATTCACCCCTCCACTTT.

The V and J genes are TRBV4-1 and TRBJ2-3, with 9 bases aligning to TRBD2. Per germline, CDR1 MGHRA and CDR2 YSYEKL. The CDR3 contains 16 residues. V lost 0 bases, J lost 6 bases, and 7 bases stayed unmatched. CDR3 protein: CASSQDGGGAGDTQYF. The DNA for the CDR3 is TGCGCCAGCAGCCAAGATGGCGGGGGGGCCGGGGATACGCAGTATTTT.

The count of this clone is one. The rearrangement uses TRBV20-1 and TRBJ2-5; 7 bases map to TRBD2. Germline V gene sequence: CDR1 DFQATT, CDR2 SNEGSKA (reference sequence). The junction had 8 bases not matched to a gene; V was cut back by 3 bases and J by 1 base. The CDR3 is 15 amino acids. CDR3 protein: CSASPAGDLQETQYF. CDR3 sequence (DNA): TGCAGTGCTAGTCCTGCGGGGGATCTCCAAGAGACCCAGTACTTC.

V gene TRBV2 combines with J gene TRBJ1-2, with D possibly being TRBD1 (5 bases). The CDR3 consists of 14 residues. The V end lost 4 bases, the J end lost 7 bases, and 16 bases lay between the germline ends. Germline CDR1 and CDR2: SNHLY and FYNNEI. This CDR3 is CASSGGEGIGGYTF. In DNA, the CDR3 is TGTGCCAGCAGTGGGGGGGAGGGGATCGGTGGCTACACCTTC.

The J gene is TRBJ1-5, the V gene TRBV19; perhaps TRBD1 as D (6 bases). The V and J ends lost 5 bases and 5 bases respectively, with 19 bases between them. Germline CDR1 reads LNHDA; CDR2 reads SQIVND (reference sequence). CDR3 length: 16 residues. CDR3 sequence reads: CASSQPDRRTYQPQHF. The CDR3 DNA reads as TGTGCCAGTAGTCAACCCGACAGGAGAACATATCAGCCCCAGCATTTT.

This clone was recorded only once. The gene calls are TRBV12-5 and TRBJ2-1; no definite D call. The germline gives CDR1 LGHNT, CDR2 FRNRAP. The CDR3 extends over 12 amino acids. V was shortened by 0 bases and J by 9 bases, with 6 bases between the two germline ends. Written as DNA, the CDR3 is TGTGCTAGTGGTTTGGTACTGAGTGAGCAGTTCTTC. It encodes CASGLVLSEQFF.

J is TRBJ1-2 and V is TRBV19; 10 positions match TRBD1. The CDR3 is 14 amino acids. The trim removed 9 bases at V and 6 bases at J, leaving 10 bases unmatched. In germline, CDR1 is LNHDA, CDR2 SQIVND (reference sequence). The CDR3 reads CASPTGTGDNGYTF. DNA for the CDR3: TGTGCCAGCCCAACCGGGACAGGGGATAATGGCTACACCTTC. Combining the CDR3 with reference TRBV19 and TRBJ1-2 gives the whole variable domain DGGITQSPKYLFRKEGQNVTLSCEQNLNHDAMYWYRQDPGQGLRLIYYSQIVNDFQKGDIAEGYSVSREKKESFPLTVTSAQKNPTAFYLCASPTGTGDNGYTFGSGTRLTVV.

V and J are TRBV25-1 and TRBJ1-5; D call uncertain. The CDR3 length is 12 residues. Trimming pared 6 bases from V and 2 bases from J, leaving 5 bases between. The germline V gene has CDR1 MGHDK and CDR2 SYGVNS. As DNA, the CDR3 is TGTGCCAGCAGGCAGGGCAATCAGCCCCAGCATTTT. It encodes CASRQGNQPQHF. The entire variable domain, with the rest obtained from reference TRBV25-1 and TRBJ1-5, is as follows: EADIYQTPRYLVIGTGKKITLECSQTMGHDKMYWYQQDPGMELHLIHYSYGVNSTEKGDLSSESTVSRIRTEHFPLTLESARPSHTSQYLCASRQGNQPQHFGDGTRLSIL.

V is TRBV7-9 and J is TRBJ1-6; TRBD1 matches at 7 bases. CDR1 is SEHNR and CDR2 is FQNEAQ in the germline V gene (reference sequence). The CDR3 spans 16 residues. The J segment lost 3 bases and the V segment lost 1 base, leaving 3 bases of the junction unmatched. The CDR3 protein is CASSLDRGLYNSPLHF. The CDR3 DNA is TGTGCCAGCAGCTTAGATAGGGGGCTCTATAATTCACCCCTCCACTTT.

The J gene is TRBJ1-1, the V gene TRBV3-1 (or the pseudogene TRBV3-2); weak D call: TRBD1 (6 bases). Looked up from germline, CDR1 is LGHDT and CDR2 is YNNKEL (reference sequence). Trimming removed 4 bases from V and 5 bases from J, with 11 bases in between. The CDR3 has 13 residues. CDR3 region: CASSPLRGTEAFF. In DNA form, the CDR3 reads TGTGCCAGCAGCCCCCTTAGGGGGACTGAAGCTTTCTTT.

This chain links TRBV28 with TRBJ1-1; TRBD1 agrees at 7 bases. Germline CDR1 is MDHEN and CDR2 is SYDVKM. With 5 bases clipped from V and 1 base from J, the junction kept 1 base outside the gene matches. The CDR3 loop spans 13 amino acids. The CDR3 loop is CASSPGGNTEAFF. Written as DNA, the CDR3 is TGTGCCAGCAGTCCAGGGGGGAACACTGAAGCTTTCTTT.

The genes are TRBV24-1 and TRBJ1-6; 10 bases line up with TRBD1. CDR3 length: 17 residues. Germline assignment: CDR1 KGHDR and CDR2 SFDVKD. The ends lost 9 bases at V and 6 bases at J; junction bases unmatched: 13. CDR3 bases: TGTGCCACCCTACTACGGGACAGGGGATTATGTAATTCACCCCTCCACTTT. Translated: CATLLRDRGLCNSPLHF.

This sequence joins TRBV9 and TRBJ1-1; D is uncertain. The germline V gene has CDR1 SGDLS and CDR2 YYNGEE. The length of the CDR3 is 15 residues. With 2 bases removed from V and 3 bases from J, the gap between germline ends came to 14 bases. In nucleotides, the CDR3 is TGTGCCAGCAGCGTGGCCTCGGGATTAGACACTGAAGCTTTCTTT. It translates to CASSVASGLDTEAFF.

The chain couples TRBV7-9 to TRBJ2-7, with 8 bases identical to TRBD1. Germline assignment: CDR1 SEHNR and CDR2 FQNEAQ (reference sequence). V trimming: 5 bases; J trimming: 11 bases; junction bases outside the gene matches: 5. CDR3 length: 11 amino acids. For the CDR3, the DNA is TGTGCCAGCAGCACCGGGACAGGAAAGTACTTC. The encoded protein is CASSTGTGKYF. The full variable domain, its missing parts supplied by reference TRBV7-9 and TRBJ2-7, is DTGVSQNPRHKITKRGQNVTFRCDPISEHNRLYWYRQTLGQGPEFLTYFQNEAQLEKSRLLSDRFSAERPKGSFSTLEIQRTEQGDSAMYLCASSTGTGKYFGPGTRLTVT.

The V call is TRBV29-1, the J call TRBJ1-1; no definite D call. The germline V gene encodes CDR1 SQVTM and CDR2 ANQGSEA. This CDR3 region has 15 residues. The V end was cut by 4 bases, the J end by 3 bases, with 18 bases between. The CDR3 DNA is TGCAGCGTTGGCCCCGCGGGAAAGGTGGACACTGAAGCTTTCTTT. It translates to CSVGPAGKVDTEAFF.

The gene calls are TRBV3-1 (or the pseudogene TRBV3-2) and TRBJ1-6, with 10 bases matching TRBD1. The V segment lost 4 bases and the J segment 10 bases; nucleotides outside the gene matches: 16. The CDR3 consists of 18 residues. Germline CDR1 is LGHDT and CDR2 is YNNKEL (reference sequence). The CDR3 loop reads CASSRVPLSGTGESPLHF. CDR3 nucleotides: TGTGCCAGCAGCCGAGTCCCCTTATCCGGGACAGGGGAATCACCCCTCCACTTT.

This clone was recorded only once. The chain couples TRBV14 to TRBJ2-7, with D tentatively TRBD2 (7 bases). V was pared by 0 bases and J by 5 bases, with 14 bases between. CDR3 length equals 15 residues. The V gene's germline CDR1 is SGHDN and CDR2 FVKESK. The CDR3 region has the DNA TGTGCCAGCAGCCAAGAATACGGGGGGCCCCACGAGCAGTACTTC. Translation gives CASSQEYGGPHEQYF.

The V call is TRBV2, the J call TRBJ1-4; D is perhaps TRBD1 (5 bases). V was pared by 7 bases and J by 5 bases, with 14 bases between. From germline, CDR1 is SNHLY and CDR2 FYNNEI. The CDR3 is made up of 14 amino acids. Written as DNA, the CDR3 is TGTGCCAGCACAGTGACAGTCACCAATGAAAAACTGTTTTTT. Translating gives CASTVTVTNEKLFF.

The chain links TRBV6-6 to TRBJ1-5, with D perhaps TRBD1 (6 bases). Trimming pared 6 bases from V and 0 bases from J, leaving 12 bases between. Germline V lookup: CDR1 MNHNY, CDR2 SVGAGI (reference sequence). The CDR3 loop spans 15 amino acids. The CDR3: CASSIQGPSNQPQHF. CDR3 nucleotides: TGTGCCAGCAGCATACAGGGCCCTAGCAATCAGCCCCAGCATTTT.

J is TRBJ2-5 and V is TRBV29-1; a weak D match, TRBD2 (7 bases). The CDR3 covers 13 residues. The V gene lost 0 bases and the J gene lost 4 bases, with 9 bases spanning the gap. CDR1 is SQVTM, CDR2 ANQGSEA, per germline. In DNA, the CDR3 is TGCAGCGTTGAAGAGGGGGGGCCAGAGACCCAGTACTTC. The encoded protein is CSVEEGGPETQYF.

In this sample, this clone turned up a few times. This chain links TRBV28 with TRBJ1-1; 7 bases fit TRBD1. The CDR3 has 13 amino acids. Germline V gene lookup returns CDR1 MDHEN and CDR2 SYDVKM. Unmatched junction bases numbered 8, after V lost 6 bases and J lost 7 bases. The CDR3 region has the DNA TGTGCCAGCAGCCCGGGACAGCCCTATGAAGCTTTCTTT. As protein: CASSPGQPYEAFF.